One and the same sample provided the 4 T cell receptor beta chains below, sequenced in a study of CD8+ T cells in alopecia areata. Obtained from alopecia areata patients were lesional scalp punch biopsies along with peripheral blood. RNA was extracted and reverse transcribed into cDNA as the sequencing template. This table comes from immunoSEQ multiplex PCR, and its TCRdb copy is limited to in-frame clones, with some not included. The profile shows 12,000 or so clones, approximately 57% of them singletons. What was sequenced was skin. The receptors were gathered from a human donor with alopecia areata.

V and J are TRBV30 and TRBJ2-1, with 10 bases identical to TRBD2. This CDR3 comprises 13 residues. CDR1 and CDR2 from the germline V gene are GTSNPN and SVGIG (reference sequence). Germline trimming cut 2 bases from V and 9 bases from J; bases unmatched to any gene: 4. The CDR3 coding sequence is TGTGCCTGGAGTATACGGACTAGCGGTGAGCAGTTCTTC. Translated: CAWSIRTSGEQFF.

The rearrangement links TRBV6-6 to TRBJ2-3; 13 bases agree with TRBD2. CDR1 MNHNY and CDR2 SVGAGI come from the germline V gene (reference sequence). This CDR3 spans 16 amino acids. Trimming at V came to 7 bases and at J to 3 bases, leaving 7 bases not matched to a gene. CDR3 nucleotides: TGTGCCAGCACAATAGCACTAGCGGGGGGGACAGATACGCAGTATTTT. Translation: CASTIALAGGTDTQYF.

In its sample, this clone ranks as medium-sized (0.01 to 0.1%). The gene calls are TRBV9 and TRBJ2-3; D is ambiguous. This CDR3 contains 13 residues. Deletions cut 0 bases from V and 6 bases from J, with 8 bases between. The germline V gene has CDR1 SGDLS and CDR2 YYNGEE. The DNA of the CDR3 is TGTGCCAGCAGCGTAGACTTCCCCGATACGCAGTATTTT. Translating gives CASSVDFPDTQYF.

The CDR3 DNA follows: TGTGCCAGCAGCCTGGCTAGGACGGGTTCCTACGAGCAGTACTTC. Translated, it gives CASSLARTGSYEQYF. The V gene is TRBV7-2, the J gene TRBJ2-7, with D unresolved. CDR1 and CDR2 (germline): SGHTA, FQGNSA. V dropped 5 bases and J dropped 1 base, with 15 bases sitting between them. This CDR3 comprises 15 residues. Using reference TRBV7-2 and TRBJ2-7 for the parts outside the CDR3, the full variable domain is GAGVSQSPSNKVTEKGKDVELRCDPISGHTALYWYRQSLGQGLEFLIYFQGNSAPDKSGLPSDRFSAERTGGSVSTLTIQRTQQEDSAVYLCASSLARTGSYEQYFGPGTRLTVT.